This T cell receptor beta chain was retrieved from a study of long-term antiretroviral therapy in people with HIV. Study results and caveats: Clones that had undergone expansion before ART prevailed in the repertoire throughout all time points. Specimen acquisition occurred between about 2003 and 2017, potentially under older ART regimens.

This clone was detected a few times. Its antigen is unknown. The V gene end was trimmed by 5 bases and the J gene end by 1 base; junction bases not matched to a gene: 6. The CDR3 loop spans 16 amino acids. Germline CDR1 and CDR2: SGHTA and FQGNSA. This was the immunoSEQ v3.0 assay at survey level. Here immunoSEQ multiplex PCR was the method, and the copy in TCRdb shows in-frame clones only, minus some. This sample has about 48,000 clones, with under 90% found just once. This receptor was obtained from a woman between 18 and 29 years old with HIV. The source material was unsorted PBMCs, sampled 0.8 years after starting antiretroviral therapy. The V gene is TRBV7-2, the J gene TRBJ2-5; 11 bases map to TRBD2. The CDR3, as DNA: TGTGCCAGCAGCCTCGGACTAGCGGGTAGCCAAGAGACCCAGTACTTC. It yields the protein CASSLGLAGSQETQYF.